This TCR beta chain was profiled in a study of T cell repertoires in cytomegalovirus infection. On this clonotype: Its specificity is not known.

A single record per CDR3 protein comes from TCRdb applying MiXCR to the reads. The table lists 650,000 to 900,000 distinct CDR3 sequences, less than 35% of them singletons. Findings and limits, study-wide: There were HLA-C-restricted CMV-specific TCR beta clonotypes dominating the ex vivo response.

The junction had 8 bases not matched to a gene; V was cut back by 6 bases and J by 4 bases. The CDR3 length is 14 residues. Germline loops: CDR1 DFQATT, CDR2 SNEGSKA (reference sequence). The source of this sequence is a human donor in good health (CMV status not recorded). Some clones in this sample may be carry-over from other donors' samples. The chain has TRBV20-1 and TRBJ1-2, with TRBD1 identical over 10 bases. Sample: cultured CD8+ T cells from PBMCs, taken from culture after CMV antigen stimulation. CDR3 nucleotide sequence: TGCAGTGCGACCGGGACAGGGGATTCCTATGGCTACACCTTC. Protein product: CSATGTGDSYGYTF.